The source of this T cell receptor beta chain is a study of cytomegalovirus exposure and HLA in healthy donors. The study, taken as a whole, reports: The study flagged approximately 180 TCR beta chains as cytomegalovirus-associated. A classifier reportedly called cytomegalovirus status with high sensitivity and specificity.

The CDR3 contains 13 residues. Germline-derived CDR1 and CDR2 are SEHNR and FQNEAQ (reference sequence). The germline V and J ends were trimmed by 3 bases and 6 bases, with 12 bases remaining between them. In the case of this clone: The antigen is undetermined.

The donors were in the roughly 130-subject validation cohort, distinct from the 666-subject first cohort. The method was immunoSEQ multiplex PCR; TCRdb's version includes in-frame clones alone and lacks a portion of them. The sample includes 100,000 to 120,000 clones, approximately 88% of them seen just once. The chain recombines TRBV7-9 with TRBJ2-7, with D hard to call. This TCR derives from a woman aged 25 to 39 in good health and CMV-seropositive. Sequencing input: PBMCs. CDR3 protein: CASSLAGLGEQYF. DNA of the CDR3: TGTGCCAGCAGCTTGGCCGGGTTGGGCGAGCAGTACTTC.